These 28 T cell receptor beta chains originate from one sample sequenced in a study of blood T cell repertoires in COVID-19. Some clones are missing from TCRdb's copy, which holds only in-frame ones; the method was immunoSEQ multiplex PCR. The table has about 170,000 clones, roughly four fifths seen once; the top ten hold 2% to 2.5%. Sequenced material: peripheral blood. The receptor source for this set is a woman older than 75 with acute or convalescent COVID-19.

The rearrangement uses TRBV5-6 and TRBJ1-5; no clear D. Trimming took 1 base from V and 0 from J, leaving 5 bases between them. The CDR3 covers 14 residues. Germline-derived CDR1 and CDR2 are SGHDT and YYEEEE. DNA for the CDR3: TGTGCCAGCAGCTTGCGGTTTAGCAATCAGCCCCAGCATTTT. Translated, it gives CASSLRFSNQPQHF.

The V gene is TRBV3-1 (or the pseudogene TRBV3-2), the J gene TRBJ1-1; weak D call: TRBD1 (5 bases). The germline CDR1 and CDR2 sequences are LGHDT and YNNKEL (reference sequence). Trimming took off 2 bases at V and 4 bases at J, with 14 bases between the two ends. The CDR3 has 15 residues. The CDR3 region is CASSQLARVGTEAFF. CDR3 nucleotide sequence: TGTGCCAGCAGCCAACTCGCCAGGGTCGGCACTGAAGCTTTCTTT.

The gene calls are TRBV9 and TRBJ1-3; D gene ambiguous. CDR1 and CDR2 (germline): SGDLS, YYNGEE. The CDR3 contains 16 residues. Trimming stripped 0 bases from V and 0 bases from J, with 10 bases between. The CDR3 protein is CASSVGTQSSGNTIYF. The CDR3 coding sequence is TGTGCCAGCAGCGTAGGCACACAGAGCTCTGGAAACACCATATATTTT.

The rearrangement links TRBV25-1 to TRBJ1-4, with TRBD1 matching over 11 bases. The J segment lost 8 bases and the V segment lost 3 bases, leaving 11 bases of the junction unmatched. Germline CDR1 MGHDK, CDR2 SYGVNS. The CDR3 is 17 residues long. CDR3 loop: CASSDRTGGAGEEKLFF. The CDR3 coding sequence is TGTGCCAGCAGTGACAGGACAGGGGGCGCGGGAGAGGAAAAACTGTTTTTT.

The gene calls are TRBV24-1 and TRBJ2-3; 13 bases line up with TRBD2. The CDR3 has 16 amino acids. The germline V gene has CDR1 KGHDR and CDR2 SFDVKD. V lost 4 bases and J lost 4; bases outside the gene matches: 4. The CDR3 spells CATSDPTSGGADTQYF. For the CDR3, the DNA is TGTGCCACCAGTGACCCCACTAGCGGGGGGGCAGATACGCAGTATTTT.

The chain combines TRBV25-1 with TRBJ2-1; 8 nucleotides line up with TRBD1. The CDR3 consists of 13 residues. J was trimmed by 9 bases and V by 4 bases; bases with no gene match: 5. Germline assignment: CDR1 MGHDK and CDR2 SYGVNS. CDR3 sequence reads: CASSGGTGAEQFF. CDR3 bases: TGTGCCAGCAGTGGGGGGACAGGCGCTGAGCAGTTCTTC.

The chain has TRBV5-6 and TRBJ1-4; D might be TRBD1 (5 bases). CDR3 length equals 15 residues. V was pared by 0 bases and J by 7 bases, with 13 bases between. Per germline, CDR1 SGHDT and CDR2 YYEEEE. CDR3 nucleotide sequence: TGTGCCAGCAGCTTGGGGAGGGACCCTACTGAAAAACTGTTTTTT. It encodes CASSLGRDPTEKLFF.

The chain recombines TRBV5-1 with TRBJ1-4; no firm D call. The CDR3 consists of 14 residues. Germline lookup yields CDR1 SGHRS and CDR2 YFSETQ. Deletions cut 5 bases from V and 0 bases from J, with 8 bases between. CDR3 loop: CASRVGATNEKLFF. As DNA, the CDR3 is TGCGCCAGCAGGGTCGGAGCAACTAATGAAAAACTGTTTTTT.

The chain joins TRBV9 to TRBJ2-3; TRBD2 matches 12 bases. CDR3 length: 16 amino acids. The V gene end was trimmed by 4 bases and the J gene end by 3 bases; junction bases not matched to a gene: 6. Germline CDR1 reads SGDLS; CDR2 reads YYNGEE. The CDR3 sequence is CASSPRLAGVTDTQYF. DNA of the CDR3: TGTGCCAGCAGCCCAAGACTAGCGGGGGTAACAGATACGCAGTATTTT.

The chain combines TRBV20-1 with TRBJ1-5; 8 bases fit TRBD1. Per germline, CDR1 DFQATT and CDR2 SNEGSKA (reference sequence). This CDR3 spans 15 amino acids. J was trimmed by 3 bases and V by 3 bases; bases with no gene match: 7. CDR3 sequence reads: CSASSGTGHNQPQHF. As DNA, the CDR3 is TGCAGTGCTAGTTCCGGGACAGGACACAATCAGCCCCAGCATTTT.

This clone appeared once. The J gene is TRBJ2-7, the V gene TRBV6-6, with TRBD1 as a possible D gene (5 bases). This CDR3 has 13 amino acids. V lost 0 bases to trimming and J lost 6 bases, with 9 bases between them. Germline CDR1 is MNHNY and CDR2 is SVGAGI (reference sequence). This CDR3 is CASSYSQGSEQYF. The CDR3 nucleotides are TGTGCCAGCAGTTACTCTCAGGGCAGCGAGCAGTACTTC.

CDR3 protein: CASSRTGYTGELFF. CDR3 DNA sequence: TGTGCCAGCAGTAGGACAGGGTACACCGGGGAGCTGTTTTTT. This chain uses TRBV28 with TRBJ2-2; TRBD1 agrees at 8 bases. This CDR3 has 14 amino acids. J lost 3 bases, V lost 5 bases, and 2 bases had no gene match. Germline V gene sequence: CDR1 MDHEN, CDR2 SYDVKM.

The chain carries TRBV6-5 and TRBJ1-5; TRBD1 matches 7 bases. Germline CDR1 and CDR2: MNHEY and SVGAGI. The CDR3 has 14 amino acids. With 6 bases clipped from V and 2 bases from J, the junction kept 4 bases outside the gene matches. The CDR3 nucleotides are TGTGCCAGCAGGCGAACAGGGGGCAATCAGCCCCAGCATTTT. The encoded protein is CASRRTGGNQPQHF.

The chain is built from TRBV12-3 or TRBV12-4 and TRBJ2-3, with no clear D. This CDR3 contains 12 residues. V lost 3 bases and J 4 bases, leaving 5 bases between the germline ends. CDR3 protein: CASSFYPDTQYF. CDR3 in DNA: TGTGCCAGCAGTTTTTATCCAGATACGCAGTATTTT.

The V call is TRBV12-2, the J call TRBJ2-4; the table assigns TRBD2, which was not confirmed against the DNA. TRBV12-2 is noted as a pseudogene. CDR3 size: 17 residues. CDR3 loop: CASRSCGGTIAKNIQYF. DNA for the CDR3: TGTGCAAGTCGCTCTTGCGGGGGGACCATAGCCAAAAACATTCAGTACTTC.

The V and J genes are TRBV2 and TRBJ1-2; 9 nucleotides match TRBD1. The CDR3 has 12 amino acids. The V gene end was trimmed by 9 bases and the J gene end by 6 bases; junction bases not matched to a gene: 5. Per the germline V gene, CDR1 is SNHLY and CDR2 is FYNNEI. The CDR3 loop reads CASTGGADGYTF. The DNA of the CDR3 is TGTGCCAGTACAGGGGGCGCGGATGGCTACACCTTC.

CDR3 nucleotide sequence: TGTGCCACAGGGACTAGCAGTTCCACAGATACGCAGTATTTT. The encoded protein is CATGTSSSTDTQYF. V gene TRBV2 combines with J gene TRBJ2-3; TRBD2 matches 9 bases. V dropped 10 bases and J dropped 2; count of bases not matched to a gene: 7. This CDR3 region has 14 residues. CDR1 is SNHLY and CDR2 is FYNNEI in the germline V gene.

This clone has only one observation. The chain carries TRBV7-2 and TRBJ2-7, with 7 bases matching TRBD2. Trimming at V came to 4 bases and at J to 6 bases, leaving 6 bases not matched to a gene. The length of the CDR3 is 13 residues. Looked up from germline, CDR1 is SGHTA and CDR2 is FQGNSA. CDR3 loop: CASSSRTSGEQYF. As DNA, the CDR3 is TGTGCCAGCAGCTCGAGGACTAGTGGCGAGCAGTACTTC.

This sequence joins TRBV7-2 and TRBJ2-5; 9 bases map to TRBD2. Germline V gene data show CDR1 as SGHTA and CDR2 as FQGNSA. Trimming removed 3 bases from V and 4 bases from J; junction bases left unmatched: 6. This CDR3 has 15 residues. The CDR3 DNA reads as TGTGCCAGCAGCTTTCCAGCGGGGGGACGAGAGACCCAGTACTTC. Its protein product is CASSFPAGGRETQYF.

This chain uses TRBV5-4 with TRBJ2-1, with 9 bases aligning to TRBD2. Looked up from germline, CDR1 is SGHNT and CDR2 is YYREEE (reference sequence). This CDR3 region has 16 residues. Losses at the gene ends were 1 base for V and 7 bases for J; bases not matched to a gene: 9. The CDR3 DNA reads TGTGCCAGCAGCTTGAGGGCGGGAGGGCCTTGGAATGAGCAGTTCTTC. Translated: CASSLRAGGPWNEQFF.

V usage is TRBV2 and J usage is TRBJ1-1, with a tentative D call TRBD1 (5 bases). The CDR3 contains 15 residues. V was pared by 6 bases and J by 0 bases, with 14 bases between. CDR1 SNHLY and CDR2 FYNNEI come from the germline V gene. CDR3 residues: CASSVDRSMNTEAFF. The CDR3 DNA reads as TGTGCCAGCAGCGTCGACAGATCTATGAACACTGAAGCTTTCTTT.

The rearrangement uses TRBV6-5 and TRBJ1-4, with D possibly being TRBD1 (5 bases). This CDR3 has 14 amino acids. Trimming removed 4 bases at V and 7 bases at J, with 13 bases between. Per germline, CDR1 MNHEY and CDR2 SVGAGI. In DNA, the CDR3 is TGTGCCAGCAGTTCAAGGAGGGGAGTTGAAAAACTGTTTTTT. Translating it yields CASSSRRGVEKLFF.

CDR3 DNA sequence: TGTGCCAGCAGCCGCCATCCAACAGGGGCCACAGATACGCAGTATTTT. Its translation is CASSRHPTGATDTQYF. This chain links TRBV3-1 (or the pseudogene TRBV3-2) with TRBJ2-3; 7 nucleotides align to TRBD1. The germline CDR1 and CDR2 sequences are LGHDT and YNNKEL (reference sequence). The CDR3 extends over 16 amino acids. V gave up 4 bases and J gave up 2 bases; unmatched junction bases: 9.

The chain carries TRBV7-9 and TRBJ1-4; 9 bases map to TRBD1. The CDR3 extends over 16 amino acids. Germline trimming cut 5 bases from V and 8 bases from J; bases unmatched to any gene: 12. Germline V gene data show CDR1 as SEHNR and CDR2 as FQNEAQ (reference sequence). DNA of the CDR3: TGTGCCAGCAGCGTAGACCTGGGACAGGGAGTAGAAAAACTGTTTTTT. Amino acids: CASSVDLGQGVEKLFF.

The chain has TRBV10-3 and TRBJ1-2; 9 bases fit TRBD1. Germline CDR1 ENHRY, CDR2 SYGVKD. CDR3 length equals 14 residues. The V gene end was trimmed by 5 bases and the J gene end by 5 bases; junction bases not matched to a gene: 6. The CDR3 bases are TGTGCCATCAGTCGACAGGGGGAGGGGTATGGCTACACCTTC. It is translated as CAISRQGEGYGYTF.

This clone occurred once. The CDR3 loop is CASSPRTGSYNEQFF. The CDR3 nucleotides read TGTGCCAGCTCACCAAGGACAGGGTCCTACAATGAGCAGTTCTTC. J is TRBJ2-1 and V is TRBV18; TRBD1 matches 8 bases. The CDR3 runs to 15 residues. Germline V gene data show CDR1 as KGHSH and CDR2 as LQKENI. V lost 2 bases to trimming and J lost 1 base; unmatched junction nucleotides: 1.

This clone was counted a single time. The gene calls are TRBV19 and TRBJ2-2; 11 nucleotides align to TRBD2. V lost 2 bases to trimming and J lost 3 bases; unmatched junction nucleotides: 8. Germline assignment: CDR1 LNHDA and CDR2 SQIVND (reference sequence). This CDR3 spans 18 amino acids. CDR3 sequence: CASSISMLAGGDTGELFF. The CDR3 DNA reads TGTGCCAGTAGTATATCGATGCTAGCGGGGGGAGACACCGGGGAGCTGTTTTTT.

This clone occurred once. The chain recombines TRBV9 with TRBJ1-2; 8 nucleotides align to TRBD1. Germline V lookup: CDR1 SGDLS, CDR2 YYNGEE. V lost 4 bases to trimming and J lost 7 bases; unmatched junction nucleotides: 12. The CDR3 consists of 15 residues. The DNA of the CDR3 is TGTGCCAGCAGCTCGACAACCAGGGGGCGTTCTGGCTACACCTTC. Translating it yields CASSSTTRGRSGYTF.